This TCR beta chain was captured by sequencing in a study of T cells after yellow fever vaccination. Study as a whole: SMART-Seq v4 Ultra Low Input served to prepare low-cell-number fractions.

This CDR3 spans 14 amino acids. Trimming cost V 6 bases and J 2 bases; bases outside gene matches: 6. This clonotype has a handful of counts. The target antigen is unknown. Study results and limitations: Primary-vaccination clones mostly resurfaced post-booster (around 95% CD4, around 88% CD8).

Production of TCR cDNA was by 5'RACE template switching, which also added a universal primer site and UMIs. MiXCR, run by TCRdb on the 5' RACE reads, gives a single entry per CDR3 protein. Of 500,000 to 650,000 distinct CDR3 sequences in the sample, approximately 13% were seen once. This TCR came from a man in his thirties or forties who received the YFV17D yellow fever vaccine. Sequences were derived from PBMCs, sampled on the day of the yellow fever booster vaccination. The rearrangement links TRBV12-3 or TRBV12-4 to TRBJ2-7; 8 bases are shared with TRBD2. This chain's CDR3 is CASRLYSGTYEQYF. The CDR3 region has the DNA TGTGCCAGCAGGTTGTATAGCGGGACCTACGAGCAGTACTTC.